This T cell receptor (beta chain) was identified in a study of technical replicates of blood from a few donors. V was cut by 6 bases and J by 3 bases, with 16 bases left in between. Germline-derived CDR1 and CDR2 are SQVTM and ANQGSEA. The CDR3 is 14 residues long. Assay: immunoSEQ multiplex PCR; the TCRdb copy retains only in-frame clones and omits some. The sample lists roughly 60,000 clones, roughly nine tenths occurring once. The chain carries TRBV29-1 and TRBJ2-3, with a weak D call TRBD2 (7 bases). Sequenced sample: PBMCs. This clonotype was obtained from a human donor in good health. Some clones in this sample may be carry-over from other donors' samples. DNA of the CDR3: TGCAGCGTCGCGATCCGGGGGGCTACAGATACGCAGTATTTT. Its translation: CSVAIRGATDTQYF.